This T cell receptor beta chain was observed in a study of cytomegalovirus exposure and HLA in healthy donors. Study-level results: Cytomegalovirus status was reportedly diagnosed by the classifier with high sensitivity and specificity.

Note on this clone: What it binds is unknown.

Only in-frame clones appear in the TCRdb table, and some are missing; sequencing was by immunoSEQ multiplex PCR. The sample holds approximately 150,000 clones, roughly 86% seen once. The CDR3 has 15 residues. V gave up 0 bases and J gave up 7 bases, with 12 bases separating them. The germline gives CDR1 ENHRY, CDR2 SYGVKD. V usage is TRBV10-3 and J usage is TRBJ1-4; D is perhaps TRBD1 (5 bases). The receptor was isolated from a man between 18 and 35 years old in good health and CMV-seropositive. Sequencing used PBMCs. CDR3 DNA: TGTGCCATCAGTGAGTCCAGGACAAAGGGTGAAAAACTGTTTTTT. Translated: CAISESRTKGEKLFF.